The 26 T cell receptor beta chains below were found in one sample sequenced in a study of cytomegalovirus exposure and HLA in healthy donors. Use of 60 Vbeta and 13 Jbeta primers characterized the PCR. This table comes from immunoSEQ multiplex PCR, and its TCRdb copy is limited to in-frame clones, with some not included. The sample consists of 180,000 or so clones, 86% of them appearing once. Specimen: PBMCs. The receptors were gathered from a woman aged 25 to 39 in good health and CMV-seronegative.

As DNA, the CDR3 is TGTGCCAGCAGCTTAGACCGGGGGAATAACTATGGCTACACCTTC. Its translation: CASSLDRGNNYGYTF. This chain links TRBV7-2 with TRBJ1-2; D possibly corresponds to TRBD1 (5 bases). Germline V CDR1 and CDR2: SGHTA, FQGNSA. The CDR3 is 15 residues long. Trimming left V 1 base short and J 1 base short, with 10 bases between.

The chain carries TRBV9 and TRBJ2-1; 8 positions agree with TRBD2. Germline CDR1 SGDLS, CDR2 YYNGEE. The CDR3 spans 16 residues. V lost 1 base, J lost 8 bases, and 11 bases stayed unmatched. Here the CDR3 DNA reads TGTGCCAGCAGCGTACGGGGGGGGGCGGTCTTAGATGAGCAGTTCTTC. Amino acids: CASSVRGGAVLDEQFF.

This chain uses TRBV10-3 with TRBJ2-7; possibly TRBD1 for D (6 bases). With 2 bases removed from V and 6 bases from J, the gap between germline ends came to 11 bases. Germline CDR1 ENHRY, CDR2 SYGVKD. The CDR3 consists of 13 residues. The CDR3 loop is CAISETGTPEQYF. In DNA, the CDR3 is TGTGCCATCAGTGAGACCGGGACACCCGAGCAGTACTTC.

The V gene is TRBV29-1, the J gene TRBJ1-1; D is ambiguous. Germline V gives CDR1 SQVTM, CDR2 ANQGSEA. CDR3 length: 13 residues. V was clipped by 3 bases and J by 4 bases, with 12 bases between them. The CDR3 DNA reads as TGCAGCGTTGAGAGGGATGGTGGCACTGAAGCTTTCTTT. Amino acids: CSVERDGGTEAFF.

This chain connects TRBV28 to TRBJ2-7, with 8 nucleotides matching TRBD1. CDR1 is MDHEN, CDR2 SYDVKM, per germline. Trimming removed 6 bases from V and 1 base from J; junction bases left unmatched: 5. The CDR3 runs to 14 residues. This chain's CDR3 is CASSRQGRSYEQYF. DNA for the CDR3: TGTGCCAGCAGCCGACAGGGGAGGTCCTACGAGCAGTACTTC.

This clone has only a few counts. V and J are TRBV7-6 and TRBJ2-5; 7 bases agree with TRBD2. With 4 bases clipped from V and 5 bases from J, the junction kept 16 bases outside the gene matches. The CDR3 is 17 residues long. Germline-derived CDR1 and CDR2 are SGHVS and FNYEAQ. CDR3 sequence: CASSSHPAGGSGETQYF. CDR3 sequence (DNA): TGTGCCAGCAGCTCGCATCCCGCCGGGGGGTCGGGTGAGACCCAGTACTTC.

V gene TRBV5-6 combines with J gene TRBJ2-7, with TRBD1 matching 9 bases. The CDR3 length is 14 residues. Trimming took 5 bases from V and 4 from J; bases not matched to a gene: 7. Germline V lookup: CDR1 SGHDT, CDR2 YYEEEE. This CDR3 is CASSPGTGIYEQYF. The CDR3 region has the DNA TGTGCCAGCAGTCCCGGGACAGGGATTTACGAGCAGTACTTC.

The chain couples TRBV2 to TRBJ2-5; 10 bases line up with TRBD2. Germline V gene data show CDR1 as SNHLY and CDR2 as FYNNEI. Trimming at V came to 4 bases and at J to 5 bases, leaving 4 bases not matched to a gene. The length of the CDR3 is 14 residues. The DNA of the CDR3 is TGTGCCAGCAGTGTACTAGCGGGGTACGAGACCCAGTACTTC. The encoded protein is CASSVLAGYETQYF.

Comments on this clone: Additional DNA sequences in this sample encode the identical CDR3. The CDR3: CASSSGGQGGEKLFF. The CDR3 bases are TGTGCCAGCAGTTCGGGGGGACAGGGGGGTGAAAAACTGTTTTTT. The J gene is TRBJ1-4, the V gene TRBV28; 11 bases are shared with TRBD1. From germline, CDR1 is MDHEN and CDR2 SYDVKM. The CDR3 contains 15 residues. V shed 4 bases, J shed 7 bases, and the junction held 5 bases outside the gene matches. The whole variable domain, filled in from reference TRBV28 and TRBJ1-4, reads DVKVTQSSRYLVKRTGEKVFLECVQDMDHENMFWYRQDPGLGLRLIYFSYDVKMKEKGDIPEGYSVSREKKERFSLILESASTNQTSMYLCASSSGGQGGEKLFFGSGTQLSVL.

This clone was counted only a few times. The chain links TRBV15 to TRBJ2-7, with 10 bases fitting TRBD1. CDR1 and CDR2 from the germline V gene are LNHNV and YYDKDF (reference sequence). The ends lost 0 bases at V and 1 base at J; junction bases unmatched: 3. There are 16 residues in the CDR3. The DNA for the CDR3 is TGTGCCACCAGCAGAGATTTGGGACAGGGGTCCTACGAGCAGTACTTC. It codes for CATSRDLGQGSYEQYF.

This chain connects TRBV5-1 to TRBJ1-1; TRBD1 matches at 7 bases. There are 15 residues in the CDR3. CDR1 and CDR2 from the germline V gene are SGHRS and YFSETQ. V shed 4 bases, J shed 7 bases, and the junction held 13 bases outside the gene matches. CDR3 sequence: CASSVQGPPRDEAFF. In DNA, the CDR3 is TGCGCCAGCAGCGTACAGGGGCCGCCCCGGGATGAAGCTTTCTTT.

This chain's CDR3 is CASSPSRETSMNTEAFF. CDR3 nucleotides: TGCGCCAGCAGCCCCTCGAGGGAAACTTCCATGAACACTGAAGCTTTCTTT. The V gene is TRBV5-1, the J gene TRBJ1-1, with no clear D. This CDR3 contains 17 residues. The germline V gene encodes CDR1 SGHRS and CDR2 YFSETQ. Trimming left V 4 bases short and J 0 bases short, with 19 bases between.

The CDR3 DNA reads TGTGCCAGCAGCCAAGTTAGCGGGGGACGCTACGAGCAGTACTTC. Its translation is CASSQVSGGRYEQYF. The rearrangement joins TRBV4-2 to TRBJ2-7; 9 bases line up with TRBD2. With 1 base clipped from V and 3 bases from J, the junction kept 4 bases outside the gene matches. Germline V gene data show CDR1 as LGHNA and CDR2 as YNFKEQ. The CDR3 is 15 amino acids.

The CDR3 sequence: CASSDIGQTDTQYF. The CDR3 DNA reads as TGTGCCAGCAGTGACATAGGACAGACAGATACGCAGTATTTT. The V gene is TRBV2, the J gene TRBJ2-3, with D perhaps TRBD1 (6 bases). This CDR3 is 14 amino acids long. Germline lookup yields CDR1 SNHLY and CDR2 FYNNEI. Trimming removed 3 bases from V and 3 bases from J, with 10 bases in between.

The CDR3 DNA reads as TGTGCCAGTAGTATGGGTGGAGGGGGCAGTCAGCCCCAGCATTTT. Amino acid sequence: CASSMGGGGSQPQHF. J is TRBJ1-5 and V is TRBV19, with 7 nucleotides matching TRBD1. The trim removed 3 bases at V and 6 bases at J, leaving 8 bases unmatched. From germline, CDR1 is LNHDA and CDR2 SQIVND (reference sequence). There are 15 residues in the CDR3.

The chain uses TRBV13 and TRBJ2-7; maybe TRBD2 (5 bases). Germline lookup yields CDR1 PRHDT and CDR2 FYEKMQ (reference sequence). CDR3 length: 16 residues. V was clipped by 5 bases and J by 0 bases, with 17 bases between them. Here the CDR3 DNA reads TGTGCCAGCAGCCCCTCGTCGACTGGGAGCTCCTACGAGCAGTACTTC. Residues: CASSPSSTGSSYEQYF.

The chain combines TRBV4-2 with TRBJ2-7; TRBD1 matches 7 bases. This CDR3 has 14 amino acids. With 5 bases clipped from V and 3 bases from J, the junction kept 7 bases outside the gene matches. Looked up from germline, CDR1 is LGHNA and CDR2 is YNFKEQ. This chain's CDR3 is CASSSRDSRYEQYF. CDR3 in DNA: TGTGCCAGCAGCTCTAGGGACAGCCGCTACGAGCAGTACTTC.

This clone was found a few times. V and J are TRBV6-1 and TRBJ2-6, with no clear D. The CDR3 runs 15 residues. Trimming left V 3 bases short and J 1 base short, with 7 bases between. The germline CDR1 and CDR2 sequences are MNHNS and SASEGT. CDR3 sequence reads: CASSDPGSGANVLTF. DNA of the CDR3: TGTGCCAGCAGTGATCCGGGTTCTGGGGCCAACGTCCTGACTTTC.

The chain uses TRBV5-1 and TRBJ2-1, with 11 bases aligning to TRBD2. Germline trimming cut 4 bases from V and 6 bases from J; bases unmatched to any gene: 9. Per the germline V gene, CDR1 is SGHRS and CDR2 is YFSETQ. The CDR3 has 16 amino acids. This CDR3 reads CASSKRGLAVGNEQFF. Here the CDR3 DNA reads TGCGCCAGCAGCAAACGGGGACTAGCGGTCGGCAATGAGCAGTTCTTC.

The chain links TRBV6-5 to TRBJ2-2; D may be TRBD2 (6 bases). The V end was cut by 6 bases, the J end by 4 bases, with 12 bases between. There are 14 residues in the CDR3. Germline lookup yields CDR1 MNHEY and CDR2 SVGAGI. This CDR3 is CASSLAASTGELFF. The DNA of the CDR3 is TGTGCCAGCAGCTTAGCGGCGAGCACCGGGGAGCTGTTTTTT.

The chain carries TRBV4-1 and TRBJ2-3; 12 nucleotides align to TRBD2. The CDR3 has 17 residues. The ends lost 3 bases at V and 0 bases at J; junction bases unmatched: 4. Germline V gene lookup returns CDR1 MGHRA and CDR2 YSYEKL. This chain's CDR3 is CASSHDGTSGSTDTQYF. The CDR3 nucleotides are TGCGCCAGCAGCCATGATGGGACTAGCGGGAGCACAGATACGCAGTATTTT.

The chain links TRBV7-9 to TRBJ1-5; the match to TRBD1 covers 8 bases. Germline V gene sequence: CDR1 SEHNR, CDR2 FQNEAQ (reference sequence). The length of the CDR3 is 17 residues. The V gene end was trimmed by 7 bases and the J gene end by 0 bases; junction bases not matched to a gene: 11. CDR3 bases: TGTGCCAGCAATACCCCGGGACAGGTCCATAGCAATCAGCCCCAGCATTTT. Translation gives CASNTPGQVHSNQPQHF. The full variable domain, completed using reference TRBV7-9 and TRBJ1-5, is DTGVSQNPRHKITKRGQNVTFRCDPISEHNRLYWYRQTLGQGPEFLTYFQNEAQLEKSRLLSDRFSAERPKGSFSTLEIQRTEQGDSAMYLCASNTPGQVHSNQPQHFGDGTRLSIL.

The chain has TRBV6-1 and TRBJ1-5, with D perhaps matching TRBD1 (6 bases). This CDR3 contains 14 residues. Germline V gene data show CDR1 as MNHNS and CDR2 as SASEGT. Between the trimmed V and J ends, which lost 1 base and 7 bases, there was a span of 11 bases. The CDR3 DNA reads TGTGCCAGCAGTGAAGGAGGGGGTGGCCAGCCCCAGCATTTT. Its protein is CASSEGGGGQPQHF.

The V gene is TRBV2, the J gene TRBJ1-4, with 7 bases aligning to TRBD1. Germline V gives CDR1 SNHLY, CDR2 FYNNEI. Germline trimming cut 7 bases from V and 4 bases from J; bases unmatched to any gene: 6. The CDR3 is made up of 14 amino acids. The CDR3 region is CASKGGSINEKLFF. CDR3 bases: TGTGCCAGCAAAGGGGGCAGCATTAATGAAAAACTGTTTTTT.

The V call is TRBV6-5, the J call TRBJ2-1; TRBD2 aligns across 10 bases. The CDR3 covers 14 residues. Germline V gene sequence: CDR1 MNHEY, CDR2 SVGAGI. V lost 5 bases and J lost 2; bases outside the gene matches: 0. CDR3 coding DNA: TGTGCCAGCAGTAGCGGGAGGGCCTACAATGAGCAGTTCTTC. Its protein product is CASSSGRAYNEQFF.

The chain recombines TRBV2 with TRBJ2-5, with a tentative D call TRBD2 (5 bases). CDR3 length: 15 amino acids. The germline gives CDR1 SNHLY, CDR2 FYNNEI. V lost 4 bases to trimming and J lost 0 bases, with 12 bases between them. This CDR3 reads CASSGPAVNQETQYF. The CDR3 nucleotides are TGTGCCAGCAGTGGTCCAGCGGTGAACCAAGAGACCCAGTACTTC.